The 32 T cell receptor beta chains presented below share a single source sample, sequenced in a study of metastatic and nonmetastatic thyroid tumors. Every patient was untreated before thyroid surgery. TCRdb re-called the PCR reads via MiXCR. The sample holds roughly 40,000 clones; roughly 12% are singletons and the top ten take roughly 9%. The sequenced sample was blood. Receptors were obtained from a male donor with papillary thyroid cancer or a benign thyroid nodule (not recorded which). Some clones in this sample may be carry-over from other donors' samples.

As regards this clone: A read error is possible here, since a much larger clone lies one base away. This chain links TRBV29-1 with TRBJ2-1; D gene unclear. V lost 3 bases and J 5 bases, leaving 11 bases between the germline ends. CDR1 SQVTM and CDR2 ANQGSEA come from the germline V gene. The CDR3 totals 13 residues. CDR3 coding DNA: TGCAGCGTTGAGCCCGAGAAGCACAATGAGCAGTTCTTC. Its protein product is CSVEPEKHNEQFF.

The table lists this clone with a few counts. A much more abundant neighbour one base away suggests this may be a read error. The chain combines TRBV6-5 with TRBJ2-1; 8 positions agree with TRBD2. The CDR3 totals 17 residues. Germline V lookup: CDR1 MNHEY, CDR2 SVGAGI. The CDR3 DNA is TGTGCCAGCAGTGGGGCTACCGGGACTAGAGGTTACAATGAGCAGTCCTTC. Its protein product is CASSGATGTRGYNEQSF.

A remark on this clone: Being one base from a much bigger clone, this may be a read error. This same CDR3 is encoded by further DNA sequences in the sample. The chain is built from TRBV5-6 and TRBJ1-2, with TRBD1 matching 7 bases. The CDR3 is 15 residues long. V lost 4 bases to trimming and J lost 5 bases; unmatched junction nucleotides: 11. Germline V gene sequence: CDR1 SGHDT, CDR2 YYEEEE. CDR3 region: CASSGNPGTAYGYTF. CDR3 nucleotide sequence: TGTGCCAGCAGCGGAAACCCCGGGACAGCTTATGGCTACACCTTC.

The sample holds a few counts of this clone. J is TRBJ1-4 and V is TRBV19; 9 bases map to TRBD1. The germline gives CDR1 LNHDA, CDR2 SQIVND (reference sequence). V dropped 10 bases and J dropped 6; count of bases not matched to a gene: 12. The CDR3 sequence is 15 residues long. This CDR3 is CAISKQGAQYEKLFF. The DNA of the CDR3 is TGTGCCATTAGCAAACAGGGGGCTCAGTATGAAAAACTGTTTTTT. The full variable domain, completed using reference TRBV19 and TRBJ1-4, is DGGITQSPKYLFRKEGQNVTLSCEQNLNHDAMYWYRQDPGQGLRLIYYSQIVNDFQKGDIAEGYSVSREKKESFPLTVTSAQKNPTAFYLCAISKQGAQYEKLFFGSGTQLSVL.

This chain links TRBV6-1 with TRBJ2-5, with D uncertain. CDR3 length: 15 residues. Per the germline V gene, CDR1 is MNHNS and CDR2 is SASEGT. V was trimmed by 0 bases and J by 5 bases, leaving 13 bases between them. CDR3 loop: CASSEASLGRETQYF. CDR3 sequence (DNA): TGTGCCAGCAGTGAAGCGTCTCTAGGGCGGGAGACCCAGTACTTC.

This clone came up many times. V usage is TRBV7-9 and J usage is TRBJ1-3; 8 bases map to TRBD1. Germline V gives CDR1 SEHNR, CDR2 FQNEAQ (reference sequence). This CDR3 comprises 15 residues. V was pared by 3 bases and J by 4 bases, with 5 bases of the junction left unmatched. The CDR3 here is CASSFPTGAGNTIYF. The CDR3 DNA reads TGTGCCAGCAGCTTCCCGACAGGGGCAGGAAACACCATATATTTT.

This clone was detected many times. The chain uses TRBV10-2 and TRBJ1-2; the D gene is possibly TRBD1 (6 bases). V was clipped by 4 bases and J by 6 bases, with 15 bases between them. Germline CDR1 WSHSY, CDR2 SAAADI. CDR3 length: 14 amino acids. CDR3 in amino acids: CASSGDMGAHGYTF. Written as DNA, the CDR3 is TGCGCCAGCAGTGGAGACATGGGGGCCCATGGCTACACCTTC.

This clone has at least ten counts. The chain has TRBV19 and TRBJ1-4; 8 nucleotides align to TRBD1. V trimming: 5 bases; J trimming: 8 bases; junction bases outside the gene matches: 13. Germline V gene data show CDR1 as LNHDA and CDR2 as SQIVND (reference sequence). The CDR3 spans 16 residues. The CDR3 DNA is TGTGCCAGTAGTCGGCAGGGGGCCTTTCTGGGCGAAAAACTGTTTTTT. Amino acids: CASSRQGAFLGEKLFF.

Concerning this clone itself: The conserved closing phenylalanine or tryptophan is absent in this CDR3, likely reflecting a read error. The gene calls are TRBV6-2 or TRBV6-3 and TRBJ2-3, with 13 bases matching TRBD2. The CDR3 is made up of 16 amino acids. Germline assignment: CDR1 MNHEY and CDR2 SVGEGT. V was clipped by 5 bases and J by 4 bases; unmatched bases: 6. For the CDR3, the DNA is TGTGCCAGCAGTCGGACTAGCGGGGGCCGTCCAGATACGCAGTATCTT. It yields the protein CASSRTSGGRPDTQYL.

This clone was recorded at least ten times. Within the sample, other DNA sequences also encode this same CDR3. CDR3 amino acids: CSAEDRGTEAFF. CDR3 DNA sequence: TGCAGTGCCGAAGACAGGGGCACTGAAGCTTTCTTT. The rearrangement joins TRBV20-1 to TRBJ1-1, with 8 bases matching TRBD1. CDR3 length: 12 amino acids. Per the germline V gene, CDR1 is DFQATT and CDR2 is SNEGSKA (reference sequence). The junction had 4 bases not matched to a gene; V was cut back by 6 bases and J by 4 bases.

This clone was seen many times. The chain joins TRBV30 to TRBJ1-2; 7 positions agree with TRBD1. This CDR3 is built from 13 residues. V was clipped by 4 bases and J by 8 bases; unmatched bases: 10. From germline, CDR1 is GTSNPN and CDR2 SVGIG (reference sequence). DNA of the CDR3: TGTGCCTGGAACCCCCCAGGGGGGAAGGGCTACACCTTC. Its translation is CAWNPPGGKGYTF.

This clone was seen ten or more times. The chain is built from TRBV5-6 and TRBJ2-2; D may be TRBD1 or TRBD2 (6 bases each). The germline gives CDR1 SGHDT, CDR2 YYEEEE. The CDR3 is made up of 17 amino acids. Trimming left V 3 bases short and J 8 bases short, with 23 bases between. The CDR3 DNA reads TGTGCCAGCAGCTCGGGTCCCCGACAGGCGGGGTTAGGGGAGCTGTTTTTT. It codes for CASSSGPRQAGLGELFF.

This clone was observed at least ten times. CDR3 sequence reads: CASSTLNGQNSPLHF. The CDR3 DNA follows: TGCGCCAGCAGCACTTTGAATGGGCAAAATTCACCCCTCCACTTT. V and J are TRBV5-1 and TRBJ1-6; D unresolved. V gave up 4 bases and J gave up 7 bases, with 15 bases separating them. CDR3 size: 15 residues. The germline gives CDR1 SGHRS, CDR2 YFSETQ.

This clone has ten or more counts. Other DNA sequences in this sample translate to the same CDR3. The chain uses TRBV2 and TRBJ1-5, with 11 bases fitting TRBD1. CDR3 length: 16 residues. With 7 bases clipped from V and 2 bases from J, the junction kept 7 bases outside the gene matches. Germline loops: CDR1 SNHLY, CDR2 FYNNEI. CDR3 coding DNA: TGTGCCAGCAACGGACAGGGGGCGCGAGGCAATCAGCCCCAGCATTTT. Translated: CASNGQGARGNQPQHF.

The table lists this clone with many counts. The chain uses TRBV5-5 and TRBJ2-1; D gene ambiguous. The CDR3 has 15 residues. The V and J ends lost 0 bases and 0 bases respectively, with 7 bases between them. Germline V lookup: CDR1 SGHKS, CDR2 YYEKEE (reference sequence). The CDR3 here is CASSLALSSYNEQFF. CDR3 in DNA: TGTGCCAGCAGCTTGGCCCTAAGCTCCTACAATGAGCAGTTCTTC.

This clone showed up many times. The CDR3 sequence is CASSLDPRGGGYGYTF. The CDR3, as DNA: TGTGCCAGCAGCTTAGACCCCCGAGGGGGCGGCTATGGCTACACCTTC. The chain uses TRBV11-2 and TRBJ1-2, with 7 bases matching TRBD1. Germline V lookup: CDR1 SGHAT, CDR2 FQNNGV. The CDR3 loop spans 16 amino acids. Losses at the gene ends were 0 bases for V and 4 bases for J; bases not matched to a gene: 8.

The rearrangement uses TRBV28 and TRBJ1-2; D remains ambiguous. CDR1 and CDR2 from the germline V gene are MDHEN and SYDVKM. Trimming left V 6 bases short and J 8 bases short, with 16 bases between. CDR3 length: 13 residues. The CDR3 nucleotides are TGTGCCAGCAGCCTCTTGCGGATTCGAGGCTACACCTTC. Translated, it gives CASSLLRIRGYTF.

This clone appeared a few times. The CDR3 protein is CASSPEGQGSYNEQFF. The CDR3 nucleotides read TGTGCCAGCTCACCAGAGGGACAGGGGTCATACAATGAGCAGTTCTTC. The chain is built from TRBV18 and TRBJ2-1, with TRBD1 identical over 10 bases. Germline lookup yields CDR1 KGHSH and CDR2 LQKENI. The CDR3 is 16 amino acids. V lost 2 bases and J lost 4; bases outside the gene matches: 5.

This clone occurred many times. The chain links TRBV4-1 to TRBJ2-7; no reliable D call. Germline CDR1 MGHRA, CDR2 YSYEKL. V lost 1 base, J lost 6 bases, and 10 bases lay in between. This CDR3 spans 13 amino acids. The CDR3 region has the DNA TGCGCCAGCAGCCAAGTAGGCAGGACCGAGCAGTACTTC. This encodes CASSQVGRTEQYF.

By share, this clone ranks as medium-sized. The chain links TRBV6-1 to TRBJ2-7, with D possibly matching TRBD2 (5 bases). Germline V gene lookup returns CDR1 MNHNS and CDR2 SASEGT. The V end lost 6 bases, the J end lost 0 bases, and 12 bases lay between the germline ends. This CDR3 contains 14 residues. CDR3 residues: CASSLGVSSYEQYF. The CDR3 DNA reads as TGTGCCAGCAGCCTCGGGGTTAGCTCCTACGAGCAGTACTTC.

This clone was found once. A much larger clone sits a single nucleotide away, making a read error possible. This sequence joins TRBV11-1 and TRBJ2-1; 7 bases are a match to TRBD2. Trimming at V came to 5 bases and at J to 3 bases, leaving 10 bases not matched to a gene. This CDR3 comprises 16 residues. Germline values: CDR1 SGHAT, CDR2 FQDESV (reference sequence). The CDR3 reads CASSGTASGVYNEQFF. The CDR3 bases are TGTGCCAGCAGCGGTACGGCTAGCGGAGTCTACAATGAGCAGTTCTTC.

This clone turned up a few times. This rearrangement joins TRBV12-3 or TRBV12-4 to TRBJ1-2; 8 bases fit TRBD1. Losses at the gene ends were 2 bases for V and 3 bases for J; bases not matched to a gene: 2. CDR3 size: 14 residues. The DNA for the CDR3 is TGTGCCAGCAGTTTACAGGGGGCTGACTATGGCTACACCTTC. This encodes CASSLQGADYGYTF.

This clone was observed a few times. A much larger clone lies a single base off, so this may be a read error. V is TRBV12-3 or TRBV12-4 and J is TRBJ2-4; no firm D call. V lost 6 bases and J lost 9, with 9 bases in between. The CDR3 runs 11 residues. DNA for the CDR3: TGTGCCAGCAGAGAGGTAACCATTCAGTACTTC. Amino acid sequence: CASREVTIQYF.

This clone was counted many times. The gene calls are TRBV7-9 and TRBJ2-1; 7 bases agree with TRBD2. Germline V gene lookup returns CDR1 SEHNR and CDR2 FQNEAQ (reference sequence). V dropped 5 bases and J dropped 1; count of bases not matched to a gene: 5. The CDR3 runs 15 residues. CDR3 DNA sequence: TGTGCCAGCAGCCGGGACGGGGGGTCCTACAATGAGCAGTTCTTC. Protein sequence: CASSRDGGSYNEQFF.

The chain uses TRBV11-2 and TRBJ2-1, with D maybe TRBD1 (5 bases). With 5 bases removed from V and 5 bases from J, the gap between germline ends came to 25 bases. The CDR3 consists of 18 residues. Germline lookup yields CDR1 SGHAT and CDR2 FQNNGV. CDR3 nucleotide sequence: TGTGCCAGCAGCCCGCATATCAGGGAAACAGGTACAAACAATGAGCAGTTCTTC. It specifies CASSPHIRETGTNNEQFF.

A remark on this clone: A read error may explain this, as a much larger clone is one base away. Other DNA sequences in the same sample also yield this CDR3. V gene TRBV20-1 combines with J gene TRBJ2-3; no reliable D call. Germline CDR1 reads DFQATT; CDR2 reads SNEGSKA (reference sequence). This CDR3 contains 10 residues. The CDR3 nucleotides are TGCAGTGCTAGCTTGGATACGCAGTACTTT. It specifies CSASLDTQYF.

This clone has ten or more counts. This chain connects TRBV28 to TRBJ1-1, with D maybe TRBD1 (6 bases). CDR3 length: 15 residues. The ends were cut back, 5 bases at V and 2 bases at J, with 15 bases in the middle. Germline values: CDR1 MDHEN, CDR2 SYDVKM. The CDR3, as DNA: TGTGCCAGCAGTGAACCCAGGGGCGATAACACTGAAGCTTTCTTT. Its protein product is CASSEPRGDNTEAFF.

This clone was seen at least ten times. Being one base from a much bigger clone, this may be a read error. The genes are TRBV6-2 or TRBV6-3 and TRBJ1-5; 9 nucleotides line up with TRBD1. There are 16 residues in the CDR3. Germline V gives CDR1 MNHEY, CDR2 SVGEGT. V gave up 6 bases and J gave up 5 bases; unmatched junction bases: 11. The CDR3 sequence is CASRENTDRGDQPQHF. The CDR3 DNA reads TGTGCCAGCAGAGAAAATACGGACAGGGGAGATCAGCCCCAGCATTTT.

This clone showed up many times. This rearrangement joins TRBV11-1 to TRBJ2-1, with TRBD2 matching 7 bases. This CDR3 is 16 amino acids long. V lost 5 bases to trimming and J lost 1 base; unmatched junction nucleotides: 8. CDR1 and CDR2 from the germline V gene are SGHAT and FQDESV (reference sequence). The CDR3 region is CASSPPGAGSYNEQFF. The CDR3 region has the DNA TGTGCCAGCAGCCCCCCCGGAGCGGGGTCCTACAATGAGCAGTTCTTC.

The sample holds many counts of this clone. J is TRBJ1-2 and V is TRBV25-1; D gene unclear. The CDR3 has 12 amino acids. The ends were cut back, 8 bases at V and 0 bases at J, with 7 bases in the middle. CDR1 is MGHDK and CDR2 is SYGVNS in the germline V gene. This chain's CDR3 is CASPSSNYGYTF. CDR3 nucleotides: TGTGCCAGCCCTTCCTCTAACTATGGCTACACCTTC.

This clone was seen repeatedly, ten times or more. V gene TRBV12-3 or TRBV12-4 combines with J gene TRBJ2-7, with D maybe TRBD2 (5 bases). Between the trimmed V and J ends, which lost 0 bases and 10 bases, there was a span of 7 bases. The CDR3 is made up of 11 amino acids. CDR3 sequence (DNA): TGTGCCAGCAGTTTAGCCGGGGAACAGTACTTC. It yields the protein CASSLAGEQYF.

This clone was observed many times. The chain couples TRBV29-1 to TRBJ1-1; D is unresolved. The length of the CDR3 is 13 residues. Germline loops: CDR1 SQVTM, CDR2 ANQGSEA. With 7 bases removed from V and 4 bases from J, the gap between germline ends came to 16 bases. CDR3 sequence: CSARLGWITEAFF. As DNA, the CDR3 is TGCAGCGCCAGATTGGGATGGATCACTGAAGCTTTCTTT.